This T cell receptor (beta chain) was captured in a study of beta chain features in type 1 diabetes. Regarding the study as a whole: A potential influence of HLA type upon TCRB rearrangement remained unresolved herein. Significant though moderate, a shortening of TCRB CDR3s appeared in all four CD4+ subsets of Type 1 diabetes patients.

Since all of the isolated RNA was reverse transcribed, expressed TCRB transcripts were what got sequenced. Only in-frame clones appear in the TCRdb table, and some are missing; sequencing was by immunoSEQ multiplex PCR. The table has 200,000 to 250,000 clones, about 71% seen once. The CDR3 is 16 residues long. The trim removed 3 bases at V and 0 bases at J, leaving 4 bases unmatched. The germline V gene has CDR1 MGHRA and CDR2 YSYEKL. As concerns this clone: What it binds is unknown.

The V gene is TRBV4-1, the J gene TRBJ2-4; 8 bases fit TRBD1. The sequence was collected from a man aged 30 to 45 in good health. The sequenced sample consisted of naive CD4+ T cells from blood. CDR3 sequence: CASSHIQGGAKNIQYF. The DNA of the CDR3 is TGCGCCAGCAGCCACATACAGGGGGGAGCCAAAAACATTCAGTACTTC.